This T cell receptor beta chain was recovered during a study of T cells in Graves' hyperthyroidism and ophthalmopathy. Regions amplified from RNA transcripts were the TCR beta CDR3 regions. First-round RT-PCR targeting the TCR CDR3 was performed with the HTBI primer set. Using its own MiXCR run on the multiplex PCR reads, TCRdb lists one record per CDR3 protein. Here the sample spans 700,000 or so distinct CDR3 sequences, roughly 15% being singletons. J gave up 3 bases and V 4 bases, and 7 bases lay outside the gene matches. The CDR3 is 15 amino acids. The germline V gene encodes CDR1 SGHRS and CDR2 YFSETQ. Whole-study results and caveats: The authors' 13 V-J model separated ophthalmopathy from stable hyperthyroidism.

Newly diagnosed patients aged 18 to 65 had hyperthyroidism of under 2 months' duration. There are many counts of this clonotype. Antigen unknown. The rearrangement joins TRBV5-1 to TRBJ1-5; 7 nucleotides line up with TRBD1. The clonotype was recovered from a man between 18 and 29 years old with Graves' hyperthyroidism. Input material: blood. CDR3: CASSERDSLNQPQHF. In DNA form, the CDR3 reads TGCGCCAGCAGCGAAAGGGACAGCCTCAATCAGCCCCAGCATTTT.